The 3 T cell receptor beta chains listed next were all sequenced from one sample in a study of CD8+CD57+ T cells in acquired aplastic anemia. Genomic DNA constituted the template upon which TCR beta VDJ and CDR3 profiling was performed. TCRdb ran MiXCR on the reads and lists one entry per CDR3 protein. The sample lists 150,000 to 200,000 distinct CDR3 sequences; around half were seen once. CD8+CD57+ cell expansion, shown by flow cytometry, had occurred in the patients selected for sequencing. What was sequenced was sorted CD4+, CD8+, or CD8+CD57+ T cells (not recorded which) from PBMCs. The receptors shown here come from a human donor with aplastic anemia.

This clonotype was picked up many times. The rearrangement uses TRBV14 and TRBJ2-2, with 8 bases aligning to TRBD2. The CDR3 is 16 residues long. Germline CDR1 SGHDN, CDR2 FVKESK. The V segment lost 1 base and the J segment 1 base; nucleotides outside the gene matches: 2. The CDR3 is CASSQGSGVNTGELFF. DNA of the CDR3: TGTGCCAGCAGCCAAGGTAGCGGGGTGAACACCGGGGAGCTGTTTTTT.

This clonotype was observed a few times. This sequence may be a read error, since a much larger clone differs from it by one base. The chain is built from TRBV20-1 and TRBJ1-4; possibly TRBD1 for D (6 bases). V lost 5 bases and J lost 10, with 14 bases in between. Germline CDR1 reads DFQATT; CDR2 reads SNEGSKA (reference sequence). This CDR3 region has 12 residues. The CDR3 DNA is TGCAGTGCTCAACTAGGGGGTGGAAAACTGTTTTTT. This translates into CSAQLGGGKLFF.

This clonotype has a single count. This may be a read error, as it is one base from a much larger clone. V usage is TRBV4-3 and J usage is TRBJ2-1; no clear D. Per the germline V gene, CDR1 is LGHNA and CDR2 is YSLEER. The CDR3 spans 15 residues. The CDR3 reads CASSRSDGTNNEHFF. The CDR3 DNA reads TGCGCCAGCAGCCGATCAGACGGAACGAACAATGAGCATTTCTTC.